The entry below gives a single T cell receptor beta chain sequence along with its context. CDR1 is MNHEY and CDR2 is SMNVEV in the germline V gene (reference sequence). The length of the CDR3 is 16 residues. Trimming left V 4 bases short and J 1 base short, with 16 bases between. These data belong to a study of shared clonotypes between healthy human individuals. Study as a whole: Participating donors consisted of a couple of women and a few men aged 18 to 49.

Replicate sorted-subset PCRs were loaded with 150 to 250 ng DNA, 30,000 or so T cell genomes. The assay was immunoSEQ multiplex PCR, and TCRdb's table has in-frame clones only and misses some. The repertoire holds hundreds of thousands of clones, with more than 70% as singletons. V and J are TRBV27 and TRBJ2-5, with D unclear. Sequencing was performed on memory CD4+ T cells sorted from blood. The subset: CD45RA-negative fraction. The sequence was obtained from a woman in her thirties in good health. The CDR3 DNA is TGTGCCAGCAGTTCGTACGGCCTCCCCATCCAAGAGACCCAGTACTTC. Protein product: CASSSYGLPIQETQYF.